This passage covers 16 T cell receptor beta chains from one sample sequenced in a study of T cells expressing NK-cell markers. Following a re-call of the 5' RACE reads, TCRdb has one entry per CDR3 protein and lacks DNA. Recorded here are around 180,000 distinct CDR3 sequences; the top ten clones represent around 20%. Sequencing was performed on blood T cells: a sorted CD56 or NKG2C T cell subset, CD4+ or CD8+ T cells, or bulk PBMC T cells (not recorded which). All receptors come from a man between 18 and 69 years old in good health.

The rearrangement joins TRBV11-3 to TRBJ2-7. CDR1 and CDR2 from the germline V gene are SGHNT and YENEEA. CDR3 size: 13 residues. CDR3 protein: CASSYRASYEQYF.

The chain uses TRBV7-8 and TRBJ1-4. Germline CDR1 reads SGHVS; CDR2 reads FQNEAQ. The CDR3 extends over 16 amino acids. CDR3 in amino acids: CASSPFSWVANEKLFF.

This rearrangement joins TRBV28 to TRBJ1-3. Germline CDR1 and CDR2: MDHEN and SYDVKM. This CDR3 has 16 amino acids. CDR3 amino acids: CASSLLTYTGGNTIYF.

The chain employs TRBV29-1 and TRBJ2-7; TCRdb's D gene call, TRBD2, goes unchecked for lack of DNA. The CDR3 covers 13 residues. Germline V lookup: CDR1 SQVTM, CDR2 ANQGSEA. The CDR3 sequence is CSVGGGLTYEQYF.

V and J are TRBV15 and TRBJ1-4. Per the germline V gene, CDR1 is LNHNV and CDR2 is YYDKDF (reference sequence). The CDR3 runs 13 residues. CDR3 residues: CATSRGRKRKLFF.

J is TRBJ1-5 and V is TRBV19. The germline V gene encodes CDR1 LNHDA and CDR2 SQIVND (reference sequence). The CDR3 runs to 14 residues. CDR3 residues: CASSIGFGLQPQHF.

The chain combines TRBV27 with TRBJ2-7; TCRdb indicates TRBD1, and absent DNA this call remains unverified. The CDR3 sequence is 17 residues long. CDR1 is MNHEY and CDR2 is SMNVEV in the germline V gene (reference sequence). CDR3 in amino acids: CASSSLLGGPSSYEQYF.

The gene calls are TRBV10-3 and TRBJ1-6. Germline values: CDR1 ENHRY, CDR2 SYGVKD. The CDR3 is 15 residues long. This CDR3 is CAISETSSYNSPLHF.

The chain links TRBV20-1 to TRBJ2-5; TCRdb picks TRBD1, but there is no DNA to check that call. CDR1 and CDR2 from the germline V gene are DFQATT and SNEGSKA (reference sequence). This CDR3 is 14 amino acids long. The CDR3 spells CSASGEDSQETQYF.

The chain has TRBV13 and TRBJ2-6; there is no DNA to check the TCRdb D call of TRBD1. The CDR3 spans 17 residues. Germline CDR1 PRHDT, CDR2 FYEKMQ (reference sequence). Here the CDR3 reads CASSLGTGMPGANVLTF. The whole variable domain, filled in from reference TRBV13 and TRBJ2-6, reads AAGVIQSPRHLIKEKRETATLKCYPIPRHDTVYWYQQGPGQDPQFLISFYEKMQSDKGSIPDRFSAQQFSDYHSELNMSSLELGDSALYFCASSLGTGMPGANVLTFGAGSRLTVL.

The rearrangement joins TRBV21-1 to TRBJ2-6; without DNA, the TCRdb call of TRBD1 cannot be checked. TRBV21-1 is deemed a pseudogene. The CDR3 runs 21 residues. The CDR3 loop is CASSKVRQGTITNSGANVLTF.

This chain links TRBV27 with TRBJ2-3; the TCRdb D gene call, TRBD2, has no DNA to confirm it. CDR1 MNHEY and CDR2 SMNVEV come from the germline V gene (reference sequence). The CDR3 length is 15 residues. The CDR3: CASSPLAGGTDTQYF.

The chain's CDR3 is CASSPQGQANYGYTF. The V gene is TRBV9, the J gene TRBJ1-2; TCRdb lists TRBD1, though no DNA is available to test this call. Germline lookup yields CDR1 SGDLS and CDR2 YYNGEE. The CDR3 length is 15 residues.

This sequence joins TRBV6-5 and TRBJ1-1. Per the germline V gene, CDR1 is MNHEY and CDR2 is SVGAGI. The CDR3 extends over 13 amino acids. The CDR3 loop reads CASSYSGTTEAFF.

CDR3 region: CASSKVSDRAYEQYF. The rearrangement joins TRBV21-1 to TRBJ2-7; the D call from TCRdb, TRBD1, cannot be confirmed without DNA. TRBV21-1 is described as a pseudogene. The CDR3 covers 15 residues.

The rearrangement joins TRBV5-6 to TRBJ1-6; there is no DNA to check the TCRdb D call of TRBD1. CDR1 and CDR2 from the germline V gene are SGHDT and YYEEEE. This CDR3 has 18 amino acids. CDR3 in amino acids: CASSLVGGAGGGTSPLHF.